The 29 T cell receptor beta chains in this list originate from one sample, sequenced in a study of cytomegalovirus exposure and HLA in healthy donors. PCR was performed using 60 Vbeta and 13 Jbeta primers. Only in-frame clones appear in the TCRdb table, and some are missing; sequencing was by immunoSEQ multiplex PCR. The table shows approximately 120,000 clones, with 81% occurring only once. Input material: PBMCs. These TCRs come from a man aged 18-30 years in good health and CMV-seronegative.

Turning to this clone: Compared with germline, one end of the junction differs, possibly owing to a read error. This rearrangement joins TRBV29-1 to TRBJ1-3; D gene uncertain. The CDR3 is made up of 15 amino acids. CDR1 and CDR2 from the germline V gene are SQVTM and ANQGSEA. In DNA form, the CDR3 reads TGCAGCGTGGAAGGCGGGCCCGGATCTGGAAACACCATATATTTT. It translates to CSVEGGPGSGNTIYF.

The CDR3, as DNA: TGTGCCAGCAGCTTAGAGGGCCTCCGAGAGTACGAGCAGTACTTC. This translates into CASSLEGLREYEQYF. V and J are TRBV11-2 and TRBJ2-7, with D hard to call. Trimming cost V 0 bases and J 4 bases, with 13 bases left between them. Germline-derived CDR1 and CDR2 are SGHAT and FQNNGV. CDR3 length: 15 amino acids.

The chain couples TRBV2 to TRBJ2-3, with 10 bases matching TRBD2. The V gene's germline CDR1 is SNHLY and CDR2 FYNNEI. V lost 2 bases and J lost 2; bases outside the gene matches: 1. CDR3 length equals 15 residues. The CDR3, as DNA: TGTGCCAGCAGTGAAACTAGCGGGGACACAGATACGCAGTATTTT. Residues: CASSETSGDTDTQYF.

This clone was seen only a few times. The chain is built from TRBV7-3 and TRBJ2-5; TRBD2 matches 7 bases. Germline V CDR1 and CDR2: SGHTA, FQGTGA. The CDR3 length is 13 residues. The V segment lost 1 base and the J segment 4 bases; nucleotides outside the gene matches: 0. Here the CDR3 reads CASSLRGGETQYF. CDR3 sequence (DNA): TGTGCCAGCAGCTTAAGGGGGGGAGAGACCCAGTACTTC.

The chain uses TRBV15 and TRBJ2-1; D uncertain. The germline CDR1 and CDR2 sequences are LNHNV and YYDKDF (reference sequence). The CDR3 sequence is 14 residues long. V dropped 2 bases and J dropped 9 bases, with 14 bases sitting between them. CDR3 nucleotides: TGTGCCACCAGCAGACCGTCTGTATGGGCTGAGCAGTTCTTC. Encoded protein: CATSRPSVWAEQFF.

This chain joins TRBV10-3 and TRBJ1-4; 8 bases match TRBD1. CDR3 size: 14 residues. The V gene end was trimmed by 5 bases and the J gene end by 5 bases; junction bases not matched to a gene: 4. Germline V CDR1 and CDR2: ENHRY, SYGVKD. In nucleotides, the CDR3 is TGTGCCATCAGTTCTGACAGGGGAAATGAAAAACTGTTTTTT. Encoded protein: CAISSDRGNEKLFF.

This clone has more than one count but fewer than ten. CDR3 sequence reads: CASSSRGIRNQPQHF. The CDR3 nucleotides read TGTGCCAGCAGCAGCAGGGGTATCCGCAATCAGCCCCAGCATTTT. This sequence joins TRBV6-5 and TRBJ1-5; D perhaps matches TRBD1 (6 bases). The CDR3 consists of 15 residues. Germline CDR1 is MNHEY and CDR2 is SVGAGI. Trimming removed 6 bases at V and 2 bases at J, with 14 bases between.

The J gene is TRBJ2-5, the V gene TRBV4-2, with 12 bases identical to TRBD1. Germline values: CDR1 LGHNA, CDR2 YNFKEQ. With V trimmed by 0 bases and J by 4 bases, 3 bases remained unmatched. This CDR3 spans 16 amino acids. The CDR3 DNA is TGTGCCAGCAGCCAAGACCGGGACAGGGGGCGAGAGACCCAGTACTTC. Residues: CASSQDRDRGRETQYF.

The chain is built from TRBV5-4 and TRBJ1-2; D possibly corresponds to TRBD1 (5 bases). The CDR3 runs 15 residues. Deletions cut 2 bases from V and 4 bases from J, with 15 bases between. Germline CDR1 reads SGHNT; CDR2 reads YYREEE (reference sequence). DNA for the CDR3: TGTGCCAGCAGCTTAGATGTTGACGGGGGCTATGGCTACACCTTC. This translates into CASSLDVDGGYGYTF.

The chain combines TRBV29-1 with TRBJ1-2, with TRBD1 matching over 8 bases. CDR1 is SQVTM and CDR2 is ANQGSEA in the germline V gene. J was trimmed by 5 bases and V by 6 bases; bases with no gene match: 8. CDR3 length equals 13 residues. The CDR3 is CSVSGTGLYGYTF. The CDR3 DNA follows: TGCAGCGTCTCCGGGACAGGCCTTTATGGCTACACCTTC.

This chain joins TRBV6-6 and TRBJ2-1; 11 positions agree with TRBD1. Germline V gene lookup returns CDR1 MNHNY and CDR2 SVGAGI (reference sequence). The V gene end was trimmed by 6 bases and the J gene end by 4 bases; junction bases not matched to a gene: 8. The CDR3 is made up of 16 amino acids. The CDR3 DNA reads TGTGCCAGCAGCGGGGCCCGGGACAGGGGGTACAATGAGCAGTTCTTC. Protein sequence: CASSGARDRGYNEQFF.

This chain connects TRBV19 to TRBJ2-7; TRBD1 is a possible D gene (6 bases). CDR3 length: 13 amino acids. Trimming left V 1 base short and J 5 bases short, with 9 bases between. Germline V CDR1 and CDR2: LNHDA, SQIVND (reference sequence). The CDR3 loop reads CASSIVQGHEQYF. The CDR3 DNA is TGTGCCAGTAGTATAGTGCAGGGGCACGAGCAGTACTTC.

V usage is TRBV9 and J usage is TRBJ2-1; 8 nucleotides align to TRBD1. After removal of 0 bases from V and 6 bases from J, the junction contained 8 bases not matched to a gene. This CDR3 has 16 amino acids. The V gene's germline CDR1 is SGDLS and CDR2 YYNGEE. The CDR3 sequence is CASSVGRTGSSNEQFF. CDR3 nucleotides: TGTGCCAGCAGCGTAGGGCGGACAGGGAGCTCCAATGAGCAGTTCTTC.

This chain connects TRBV6-5 to TRBJ1-2; 10 bases are a match to TRBD1. CDR3 length: 14 residues. Germline loops: CDR1 MNHEY, CDR2 SVGAGI. V shed 5 bases and J 8 bases; nucleotides not matched to a gene: 8. The CDR3 spells CASSPQTGGKGYTF. CDR3 in DNA: TGTGCCAGCAGTCCCCAGACAGGGGGCAAAGGCTACACCTTC.

This clone occurred a few times. J is TRBJ2-3 and V is TRBV7-2, with a tentative D call TRBD1 (6 bases). The germline V and J ends were trimmed by 2 bases and 6 bases, with 9 bases remaining between them. Per germline, CDR1 SGHTA and CDR2 FQGNSA. The CDR3 covers 13 residues. The CDR3: CASSLTGWDTQYF. The CDR3 bases are TGTGCCAGCAGCTTAACAGGGTGGGATACGCAGTATTTT.

The chain employs TRBV9 and TRBJ2-5; 9 bases line up with TRBD1. The length of the CDR3 is 16 residues. J gave up 4 bases and V 0 bases, and 7 bases lay outside the gene matches. Germline V CDR1 and CDR2: SGDLS, YYNGEE. The chain's CDR3 is CASSVVGQGIPETQYF. The CDR3 region has the DNA TGTGCCAGCAGCGTAGTGGGACAGGGAATTCCAGAGACCCAGTACTTC.

V usage is TRBV6-5 and J usage is TRBJ2-7; the match to TRBD1 covers 10 bases. Germline CDR1 and CDR2: MNHEY and SVGAGI. The V segment lost 4 bases and the J segment 9 bases; nucleotides outside the gene matches: 12. The CDR3 has 15 residues. The CDR3: CASSFRAGTGVGQYF. The CDR3 DNA sequence: TGTGCCAGCAGTTTCCGCGCCGGGACAGGGGTCGGGCAGTACTTC.

The table lists this clone with a count of one. The chain employs TRBV11-1 and TRBJ2-7, with a tentative D call TRBD2 (5 bases). Germline CDR1 and CDR2: SGHAT and FQDESV (reference sequence). The V gene lost 1 base and the J gene lost 7 bases, with 20 bases spanning the gap. The CDR3 is made up of 16 amino acids. CDR3 loop: CASSLEVAGSTGEQYF. CDR3 nucleotide sequence: TGTGCCAGCAGCTTAGAGGTGGCTGGCAGCACGGGAGAGCAGTACTTC.

This clone is a singleton in its sample. The rearrangement links TRBV25-1 to TRBJ1-1; the D gene is possibly TRBD1 (6 bases). The V gene's germline CDR1 is MGHDK and CDR2 SYGVNS. Trimming shortened V by 5 bases and J by 0 bases, and 13 bases separated the two germline ends. The CDR3 covers 15 residues. The CDR3 nucleotides read TGTGCCAGCAGTCCAGGGGTCATAATGAACACTGAAGCTTTCTTT. Its protein product is CASSPGVIMNTEAFF.

The rearrangement uses TRBV5-8 and TRBJ2-4; 7 nucleotides match TRBD1. Trimming removed 2 bases from V and 0 bases from J; junction bases left unmatched: 5. Germline V gives CDR1 SGHTS, CDR2 YDEGEE. This CDR3 has 16 residues. The CDR3 DNA follows: TGTGCCAGCAGCTTCGGACAGGTCTTAGCCAAAAACATTCAGTACTTC. This sequence encodes CASSFGQVLAKNIQYF.

The table lists this clone with a count of one. The V and J genes are TRBV25-1 and TRBJ1-1, with 10 bases fitting TRBD1. The trim removed 5 bases at V and 6 bases at J, leaving 6 bases unmatched. In germline, CDR1 is MGHDK, CDR2 SYGVNS. The CDR3 loop spans 14 amino acids. CDR3 amino acids: CASSKTGGGPEAFF. CDR3 DNA: TGTGCCAGCAGTAAGACAGGGGGCGGCCCTGAAGCTTTCTTT.

The chain links TRBV6-1 to TRBJ1-6; 7 nucleotides line up with TRBD1. The CDR3 covers 14 residues. The ends lost 8 bases at V and 2 bases at J; junction bases unmatched: 3. The germline V gene has CDR1 MNHNS and CDR2 SASEGT. The CDR3 nucleotides read TGTGCCAGCGACAGGGCGGCCTATAATTCACCCCTCCACTTT. This gives the protein CASDRAAYNSPLHF.

V usage is TRBV6-5 and J usage is TRBJ2-7; 12 bases match TRBD2. J gave up 6 bases and V 5 bases, and 5 bases lay outside the gene matches. From germline, CDR1 is MNHEY and CDR2 SVGAGI. The CDR3 is made up of 14 amino acids. CDR3 sequence reads: CASSPLAGGGEQYF. For the CDR3, the DNA is TGTGCCAGCAGTCCACTAGCGGGGGGAGGCGAGCAGTACTTC.

The chain has TRBV4-1 and TRBJ2-3; D call uncertain. The V end was cut by 0 bases, the J end by 4 bases, with 14 bases between. The CDR3 loop spans 16 amino acids. Germline values: CDR1 MGHRA, CDR2 YSYEKL. Here the CDR3 reads CASSQDFPSLADTQYF. In DNA form, the CDR3 reads TGCGCCAGCAGCCAAGATTTCCCCAGCCTAGCAGATACGCAGTATTTT.

V usage is TRBV28 and J usage is TRBJ2-1; 8 nucleotides agree with TRBD2. The CDR3 is made up of 15 amino acids. Germline V gene lookup returns CDR1 MDHEN and CDR2 SYDVKM. Unmatched junction bases numbered 3, after V lost 5 bases and J lost 0 bases. The CDR3: CASSPGTSSYNEQFF. CDR3 nucleotide sequence: TGTGCCAGCAGTCCCGGGACTAGCTCCTACAATGAGCAGTTCTTC.

The chain carries TRBV7-9 and TRBJ1-2; D might be TRBD1 (6 bases). This CDR3 contains 13 residues. Germline V gene lookup returns CDR1 SEHNR and CDR2 FQNEAQ (reference sequence). The V end lost 2 bases, the J end lost 6 bases, and 10 bases lay between the germline ends. This CDR3 reads CASSLQGNNGYTF. CDR3 bases: TGTGCCAGCAGCTTACAGGGGAACAATGGCTACACCTTC.

V gene TRBV27 combines with J gene TRBJ2-7; a weak D match, TRBD1 (8 bases). The CDR3 is made up of 14 amino acids. V shed 8 bases and J shed 2 bases, with 16 bases lying between them. Germline V gene sequence: CDR1 MNHEY, CDR2 SMNVEV (reference sequence). This chain's CDR3 is CASHNRGGTYEQYF. DNA of the CDR3: TGTGCCAGCCACAACAGGGGGGGTACCTACGAGCAGTACTTC.

A few counts support this clone. The chain has TRBV5-6 and TRBJ1-1; D gene unclear. The V end was cut by 1 base, the J end by 1 base, with 5 bases between. Germline values: CDR1 SGHDT, CDR2 YYEEEE. This CDR3 is built from 13 residues. The CDR3 DNA is TGTGCCAGCAGCTTGCCGGGGAACACTGAAGCTTTCTTT. It translates to CASSLPGNTEAFF.

The chain has TRBV15 and TRBJ2-3, with D possibly matching TRBD2 (5 bases). The germline V gene encodes CDR1 LNHNV and CDR2 YYDKDF (reference sequence). The CDR3 is made up of 17 amino acids. V gave up 3 bases and J gave up 4 bases, with 20 bases separating them. The CDR3 loop reads CATSSGGLDGRADTQYF. In DNA, the CDR3 is TGTGCCACCAGCAGTGGAGGTCTCGACGGACGAGCAGATACGCAGTATTTT.